The TCR beta chain under discussion was sequenced for a study of metastatic and nonmetastatic thyroid tumors. Turning to the study itself: Malignant and benign thyroid patients had repertoires compared in peripheral blood and tumor or nodule tissue. Overall study findings and caveats: It was reportedly found that TCR beta diversity was significantly higher in malignant thyroid tumors than in benign nodules, a difference seen in both blood and tumor samples.

This clone was recorded at least ten times. Antigen: not known. CDR1 KGHSH and CDR2 LQKENI come from the germline V gene. Losses at the gene ends were 2 bases for V and 2 bases for J; bases not matched to a gene: 15. CDR3 size: 18 residues. Source study methods: The authors used CDR3 differences across clinicopathological groups to build a distant-metastasis classifier for papillary thyroid cancer. Using MiXCR, TCRdb reanalyzed the PCR reads. These V and J calls are TCRdb output, not the study's own analysis. In the table there are tens of thousands of clones, roughly 23% of which are singletons. Thyroid surgery was preceded by no treatment in any patient.

The J gene is TRBJ2-7, the V gene TRBV18; 7 bases match TRBD1. The TCR originated in a female donor with papillary thyroid cancer or a benign thyroid nodule (not recorded which). Some clones in this sample may be carry-over from other donors' samples. The specimen was blood. DNA of the CDR3: TGTGCCAGCTCACCAGACCCAGGACAGGTGGGCCCCACCTACGAGCAGTACTTC. Translated, it gives CASSPDPGQVGPTYEQYF. Variable domain in full (rest from reference TRBV18 and TRBJ2-7): NAGVMQNPRHLVRRRGQEARLRCSPMKGHSHVYWYRQLPEEGLKFMVYLQKENIIDESGMPKERFSAEFPKEGPSILRIQQVVRGDSAAYFCASSPDPGQVGPTYEQYFGPGTRLTVT.